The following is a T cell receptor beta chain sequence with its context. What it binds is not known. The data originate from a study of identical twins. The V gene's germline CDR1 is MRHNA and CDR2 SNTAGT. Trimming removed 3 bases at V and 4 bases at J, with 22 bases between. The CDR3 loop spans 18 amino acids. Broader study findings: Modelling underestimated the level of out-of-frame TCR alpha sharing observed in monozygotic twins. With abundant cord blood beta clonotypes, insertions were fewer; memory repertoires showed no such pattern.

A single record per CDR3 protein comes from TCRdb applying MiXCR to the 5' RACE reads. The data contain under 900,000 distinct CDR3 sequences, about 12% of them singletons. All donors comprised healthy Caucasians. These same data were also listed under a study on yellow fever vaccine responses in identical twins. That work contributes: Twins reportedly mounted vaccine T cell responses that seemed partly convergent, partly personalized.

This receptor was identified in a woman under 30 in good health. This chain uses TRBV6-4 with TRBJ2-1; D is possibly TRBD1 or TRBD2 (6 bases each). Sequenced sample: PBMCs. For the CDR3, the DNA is TGTGCCAGCAGTGATCTCGGTTTCGAGGGGGGCCGATACAATGAGCAGTTCTTC. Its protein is CASSDLGFEGGRYNEQFF.